This T cell receptor (beta chain) derives from a study of T cell changes during pregnancy in multiple sclerosis. Germline-derived CDR1 and CDR2 are SGHKS and YYEKEE (reference sequence). CDR3 length: 15 residues. V was trimmed by 0 bases and J by 5 bases, leaving 11 bases between them. Repertoires were generated with immunoSEQ multiplex PCR, while TCRdb's copy carries only in-frame clones and drops some. The sample includes some 120,000 clones, 93% of them seen just once. The chain has TRBV5-5 and TRBJ1-4, with D hard to call. The sample was peripheral blood, taken before pregnancy. This TCR was recovered from a female donor with multiple sclerosis, enrolled in a pregnancy study. CDR3 residues: CASSLGAGENEKLFF. In DNA form, the CDR3 reads TGTGCCAGCAGCTTGGGGGCAGGCGAGAATGAAAAACTGTTTTTT.